This T cell receptor beta chain emerged from a study of PD-1 blockade in mismatch repair-deficient tumors. As for the study in general: Enrolled about 2012-2016, patients had progressing, pretreated mismatch repair-deficient cancers of about a dozen types. Study results and caveats: Tumor-resident clones, often undetectable pretreatment in blood, expanded then contracted after pembrolizumab.

Some clones are missing from TCRdb's copy, which holds only in-frame ones; the method was immunoSEQ multiplex PCR. The sample lists tens of thousands of clones, 78% occurring once. PCR or immunohistochemistry showed mismatch repair deficiency in every enrolled patient. V lost 8 bases and J lost 0; bases outside the gene matches: 2. CDR3 length: 16 amino acids. Germline V gene sequence: CDR1 MNHEY, CDR2 SMNVEV (reference sequence). As to this clone: Antigen: not known.

Sequenced here: peripheral blood, sampled 4 weeks after starting pembrolizumab. The rearrangement joins TRBV27 to TRBJ2-1; 15 nucleotides match TRBD2. This TCR came from an adult with mismatch repair-deficient cancer. The CDR3 bases are TGTGCCAGCGGGACTAGCGGGAGGTTCTCCTACAATGAGCAGTTCTTC. Protein: CASGTSGRFSYNEQFF.